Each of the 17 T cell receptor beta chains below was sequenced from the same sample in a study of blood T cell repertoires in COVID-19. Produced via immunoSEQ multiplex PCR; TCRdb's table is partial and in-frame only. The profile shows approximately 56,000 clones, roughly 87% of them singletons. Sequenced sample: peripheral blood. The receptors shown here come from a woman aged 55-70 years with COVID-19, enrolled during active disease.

The CDR3 bases are TGCGCCAGCAGCCAAGCGGGACAGCAAGAGACCCAGTACTTC. It translates to CASSQAGQQETQYF. The rearrangement links TRBV4-3 to TRBJ2-5, with 7 bases lining up with TRBD1. The V and J ends lost 1 base and 2 bases, in that order; junction bases with no gene match: 1. This CDR3 spans 14 amino acids. CDR1 LGHNA and CDR2 YSLEER come from the germline V gene.

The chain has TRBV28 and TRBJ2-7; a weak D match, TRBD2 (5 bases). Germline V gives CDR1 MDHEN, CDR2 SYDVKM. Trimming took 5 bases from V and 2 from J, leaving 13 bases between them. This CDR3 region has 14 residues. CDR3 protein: CASSLPALAYEQYF. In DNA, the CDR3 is TGTGCCAGCAGTCTTCCGGCACTAGCCTACGAGCAGTACTTC.

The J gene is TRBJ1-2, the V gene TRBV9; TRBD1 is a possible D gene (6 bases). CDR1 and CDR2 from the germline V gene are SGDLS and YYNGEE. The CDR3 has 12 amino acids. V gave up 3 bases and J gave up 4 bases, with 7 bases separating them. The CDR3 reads CASSDRVYGYTF. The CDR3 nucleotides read TGTGCCAGCAGCGACAGGGTCTATGGCTACACCTTC.

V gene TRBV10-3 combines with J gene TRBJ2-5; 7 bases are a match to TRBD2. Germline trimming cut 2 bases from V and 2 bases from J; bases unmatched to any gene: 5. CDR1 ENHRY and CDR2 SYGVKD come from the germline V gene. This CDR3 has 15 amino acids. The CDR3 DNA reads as TGTGCCATCAGTGAGGGACTAGGACCTCAAGAGACCCAGTACTTC. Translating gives CAISEGLGPQETQYF.

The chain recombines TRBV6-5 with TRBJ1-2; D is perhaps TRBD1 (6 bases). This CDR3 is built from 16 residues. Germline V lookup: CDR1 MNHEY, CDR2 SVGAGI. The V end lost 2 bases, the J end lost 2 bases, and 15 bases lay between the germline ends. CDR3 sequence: CASSYESTGANYGYTF. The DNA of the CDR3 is TGTGCCAGCAGTTACGAATCGACAGGCGCGAACTATGGCTACACCTTC.

DNA of the CDR3: TGTGCCAGCAGCTGGGGACACCCTGGGGGCTACACCTTC. Encoded protein: CASSWGHPGGYTF. The V and J genes are TRBV7-2 and TRBJ1-2; TRBD1 might be the D (6 bases). Germline loops: CDR1 SGHTA, CDR2 FQGNSA. This CDR3 region has 13 residues. Trimming shortened V by 4 bases and J by 8 bases, and 14 bases separated the two germline ends.

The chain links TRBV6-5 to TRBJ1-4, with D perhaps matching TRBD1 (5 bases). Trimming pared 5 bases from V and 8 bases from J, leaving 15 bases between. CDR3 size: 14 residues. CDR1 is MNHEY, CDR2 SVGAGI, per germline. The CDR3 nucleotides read TGTGCCAGCAGTCCCCGGGGGGTTGGAGAAAAACTGTTTTTT. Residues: CASSPRGVGEKLFF.

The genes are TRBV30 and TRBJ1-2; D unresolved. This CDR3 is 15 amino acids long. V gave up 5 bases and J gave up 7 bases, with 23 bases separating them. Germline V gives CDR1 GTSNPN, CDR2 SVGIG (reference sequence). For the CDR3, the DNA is TGTGCCTGGTTCCGGCTGGGGAGAGGTTCTATTGGCTACACCTTC. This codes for CAWFRLGRGSIGYTF.

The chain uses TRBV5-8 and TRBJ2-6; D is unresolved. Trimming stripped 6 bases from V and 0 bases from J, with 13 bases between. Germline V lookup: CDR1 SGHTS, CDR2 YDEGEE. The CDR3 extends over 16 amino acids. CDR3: CASTLRGISGANVLTF. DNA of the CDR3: TGTGCCAGCACACTAAGAGGCATCTCTGGGGCCAACGTCCTGACTTTC.

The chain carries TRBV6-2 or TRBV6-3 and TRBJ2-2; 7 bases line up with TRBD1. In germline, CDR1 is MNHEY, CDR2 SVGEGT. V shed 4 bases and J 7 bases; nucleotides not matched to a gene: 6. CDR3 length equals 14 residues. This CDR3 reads CASSSSQGIGELFF. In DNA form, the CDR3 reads TGTGCCAGCAGTTCATCACAGGGGATCGGGGAGCTGTTTTTT.

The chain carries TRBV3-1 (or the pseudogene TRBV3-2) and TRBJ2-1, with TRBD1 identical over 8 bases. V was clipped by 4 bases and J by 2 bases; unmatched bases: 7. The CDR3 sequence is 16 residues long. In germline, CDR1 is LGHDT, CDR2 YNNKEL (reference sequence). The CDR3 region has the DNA TGTGCCAGCAGCCCCGGACAGGGCGATCCCTACAATGAGCAGTTCTTC. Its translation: CASSPGQGDPYNEQFF.

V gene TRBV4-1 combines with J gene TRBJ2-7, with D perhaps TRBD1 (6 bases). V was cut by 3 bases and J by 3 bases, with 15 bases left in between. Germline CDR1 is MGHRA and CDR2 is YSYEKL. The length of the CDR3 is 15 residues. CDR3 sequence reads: CASSQVSGHLYEQYF. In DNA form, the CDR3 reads TGCGCCAGCAGCCAGGTTTCGGGACACCTCTACGAGCAGTACTTC.

CDR3 nucleotide sequence: TGTGCCAGCAGTCACTGGACAGGGTACCGGCGGGAAAAACTGTTTTTT. Amino acids: CASSHWTGYRREKLFF. The chain joins TRBV14 to TRBJ1-4; TRBD1 matches at 8 bases. Trimming cost V 6 bases and J 8 bases; bases outside gene matches: 14. This CDR3 has 16 residues. Per the germline V gene, CDR1 is SGHDN and CDR2 is FVKESK.

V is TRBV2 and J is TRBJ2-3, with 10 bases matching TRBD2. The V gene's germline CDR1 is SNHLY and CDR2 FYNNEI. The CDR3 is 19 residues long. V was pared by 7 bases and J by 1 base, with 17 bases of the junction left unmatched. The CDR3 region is CASTLPGLAGEFGTDTQYF. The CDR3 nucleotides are TGTGCCAGCACCTTACCGGGTCTAGCGGGAGAATTTGGCACAGATACGCAGTATTTT.

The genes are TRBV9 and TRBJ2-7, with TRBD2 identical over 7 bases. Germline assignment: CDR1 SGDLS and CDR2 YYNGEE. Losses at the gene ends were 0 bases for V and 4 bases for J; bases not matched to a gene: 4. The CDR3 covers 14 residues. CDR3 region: CASSVAGEGYEQYF. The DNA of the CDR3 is TGTGCCAGCAGCGTAGCCGGGGAGGGGTACGAGCAGTACTTC. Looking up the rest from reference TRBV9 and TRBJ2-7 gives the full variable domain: DSGVTQTPKHLITATGQRVTLRCSPRSGDLSVYWYQQSLDQGLQFLIQYYNGEERAKGNILERFSAQQFPDLHSELNLSSLELGDSALYFCASSVAGEGYEQYFGPGTRLTVT.

CDR3: CASSDHRGFGMRGYTF. In nucleotides, the CDR3 is TGTGCCAGCAGCGACCATCGGGGATTCGGAATGCGGGGCTACACCTTC. This chain connects TRBV6-2 or TRBV6-3 to TRBJ1-2; D is ambiguous. The CDR3 consists of 16 residues. Germline CDR1 and CDR2: MNHEY and SVGEGT. Trimming shortened V by 6 bases and J by 8 bases, and 25 bases separated the two germline ends.

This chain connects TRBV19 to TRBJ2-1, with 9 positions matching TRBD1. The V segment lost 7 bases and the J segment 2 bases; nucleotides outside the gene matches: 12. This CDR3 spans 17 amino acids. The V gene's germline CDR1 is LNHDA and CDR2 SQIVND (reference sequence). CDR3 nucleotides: TGTGCCAGTAAGCACAGGGGGCAGGAGCAGCCCTACAATGAGCAGTTCTTC. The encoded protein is CASKHRGQEQPYNEQFF.